The T cell receptor (beta chain) described here comes from a study of shared clonotypes between healthy human individuals. In the study overall: Aged between 18 and 49, the donors were a couple of women and three men.

Naive CD8 cells lacked CD45RO and underwent positive selection for CCR7, leaving out terminally differentiated effector memory CD45RA+ cells. Germline CDR1 is SGHTA and CDR2 is FQGNSA. V shed 1 base and J 4 bases; nucleotides not matched to a gene: 7. The CDR3 is 17 residues long. Running of the assay took place at deep level. Sequenced by immunoSEQ multiplex PCR; TCRdb stores in-frame clones only, minus some. The sample has about 2.1 million clones, just over 90% seen once. This chain links TRBV7-2 with TRBJ1-2; 12 bases agree with TRBD1. The receptor's source is a man aged 18 to 29 in good health. Some clones in this sample may be carry-over from other donors' samples. Material: naive CD8+ T cells from PBMCs. The CDR3 nucleotides are TGTGCCAGCAGCTTAGAGCGGGACAGGGGGCCGTTCTATGGCTACACCTTC. Its translation: CASSLERDRGPFYGYTF. Together with reference TRBV7-2 and TRBJ1-2, the CDR3 gives the full variable domain: GAGVSQSPSNKVTEKGKDVELRCDPISGHTALYWYRQSLGQGLEFLIYFQGNSAPDKSGLPSDRFSAERTGGSVSTLTIQRTQQEDSAVYLCASSLERDRGPFYGYTFGSGTRLTVV.